This T cell receptor (beta chain) was identified in a study of blood T cells in healthy people across ages. Across the whole study: Using template switching, researchers captured about one barcoded beta molecule for each two T cells. Study conclusions and caveats: Strong correlation existed between TCR beta diversity and naive T cell percentage. Greater diversity and more naive CD4+ cells were seen in long-lived donors than in aged donors.

Germline values: CDR1 SGHTA, CDR2 FQGNSA. V was clipped by 5 bases and J by 2 bases; unmatched bases: 9. The CDR3 is 16 amino acids. With a J-beta primer mix and a sample-barcoded 5' primer, a second PCR ran about 6 to 11 cycles. TCRdb processed the 5' RACE reads anew with MiXCR; each CDR3 protein has one entry. Found here are 1.5 million to 2 million distinct CDR3 sequences, around half of them singletons; the top ten hold approximately 2.1%. The authors isolated at least 6 million PBMCs per sample. Note on this clonotype: Its antigen is currently unknown.

The sequencing sample was made of blood. V usage is TRBV7-2 and J usage is TRBJ1-5; 7 bases line up with TRBD1. The TCR sequence derives from a woman in her thirties or forties in good health. The CDR3 loop reads CASSPWRGRGNQPQHF. The CDR3 DNA reads as TGTGCCAGCAGCCCCTGGAGGGGGCGAGGCAATCAGCCCCAGCATTTT. Together with reference TRBV7-2 and TRBJ1-5, the CDR3 gives the full variable domain: GAGVSQSPSNKVTEKGKDVELRCDPISGHTALYWYRQSLGQGLEFLIYFQGNSAPDKSGLPSDRFSAERTGGSVSTLTIQRTQQEDSAVYLCASSPWRGRGNQPQHFGDGTRLSIL.